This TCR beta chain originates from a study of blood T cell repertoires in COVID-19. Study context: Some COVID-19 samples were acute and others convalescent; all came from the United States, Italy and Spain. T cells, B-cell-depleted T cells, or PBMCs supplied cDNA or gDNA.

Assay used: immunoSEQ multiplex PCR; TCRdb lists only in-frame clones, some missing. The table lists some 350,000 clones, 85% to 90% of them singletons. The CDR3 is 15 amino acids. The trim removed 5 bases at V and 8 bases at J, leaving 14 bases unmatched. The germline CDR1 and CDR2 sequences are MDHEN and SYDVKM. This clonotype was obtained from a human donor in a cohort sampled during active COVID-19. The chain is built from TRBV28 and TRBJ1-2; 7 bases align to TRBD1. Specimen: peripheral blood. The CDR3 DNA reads TGTGCCAGCAGTCCCCCCCTCGACAGGGTTAGCGGCTACACCTTC. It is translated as CASSPPLDRVSGYTF.